The clone carrying this T cell receptor (beta chain) was seen repeatedly, ten times or more. What it binds is not known. The iRepertoire nested amplicon-rescue multiplex PCR amplified TCR alpha and beta CDR3s from RNA. One-step reverse transcription and amplification started from approximately 100-400 ng of tissue mRNA or PBMC total RNA. TCRdb reanalysed the multiplex PCR reads using MiXCR and keeps one entry per CDR3 protein. The table shows about 3,900 distinct CDR3 sequences, with roughly a third occurring only once. CDR3 length equals 14 residues. CDR1 MGHRA and CDR2 YSYEKL come from the germline V gene. The J segment lost 5 bases and the V segment lost 4 bases, leaving 4 bases of the junction unmatched. The data stem from a study of glioma-infiltrating T cells. Study results and limitations: Gliomas, especially low-grade, showed above-expected tissue-blood divergence; non-neoplastic patients showed below. Tissue and blood shared very few CDR3 sequences.

The rearrangement uses TRBV4-1 and TRBJ1-5; 8 bases map to TRBD1. Sequenced material: glioma tissue, nonneoplastic brain tissue, or PBMCs (not recorded which). The receptor was isolated from a human donor with low-grade glioma or glioblastoma, undergoing nonglioma brain surgery, or in good health (not recorded which). This CDR3 reads CASSRKQGDQPQHF. The CDR3 DNA is TGCGCCAGCAGCCGGAAACAGGGGGATCAGCCCCAGCATTTT.